This T cell receptor (beta chain) came from a study of untreated major depressive disorder. Notes on the study in general: Only three preselected Vbeta families were compared in sequencing. Generalizability is limited by the comparatively small study sample.

Roughly 30 ml of peripheral blood was collected per donor. This clone was observed a few times. What it binds is unknown. Profiling relied on immunoSEQ multiplex PCR, and the TCRdb table lists in-frame clones only, not all of them. The sample lists 20,000 or so clones; 80% to 90% were seen once. This receptor was taken from a woman aged 25 to 39 in good health. Input material: CD4+ T cells from PBMCs.

CDR3 nucleotide sequence: TGCGCCAGCAGCCACTACCTCCTCGACGACAGACAAGCTTTCTTT. Encoded protein: CASSHYLLDDRQAFF. V and J are TRBV4-3 and TRBJ1-1; D might be TRBD1 (5 bases). V shed 3 bases and J shed 9 bases, with 20 bases lying between them. This CDR3 spans 15 amino acids. CDR1 and CDR2 (germline): LGHNA, YSLEER.